These 30 T cell receptor beta chains were sequenced from one sample in a study of T cells in tumors and immune-related adverse events. Libraries were prepared by immunoSEQ multiplex PCR; TCRdb keeps only in-frame clonotypes and omits some of them. Here the sample spans about 4,900 clones, about two thirds being singletons. The material sequenced was gut tissue, taken from a patient treated with anti-PD-1 therapy. Receptors originate from a female donor with metastatic renal cell carcinoma.

V is TRBV14 and J is TRBJ1-2; 7 positions agree with TRBD1. Unmatched junction bases numbered 0, after V lost 4 bases and J lost 4 bases. Germline V lookup: CDR1 SGHDN, CDR2 FVKESK. This CDR3 is 12 amino acids long. The CDR3 spells CASSRTGYGYTF. CDR3 nucleotides: TGTGCCAGCAGCCGGACAGGCTATGGCTACACCTTC.

The V call is TRBV2, the J call TRBJ2-3; 14 bases are a match to TRBD2. V lost 5 bases and J lost 4; bases outside the gene matches: 2. Germline CDR1 SNHLY, CDR2 FYNNEI. There are 15 residues in the CDR3. The CDR3 DNA is TGTGCCAGCAGTCAGACTAGCGGGGGGGCAGATACGCAGTATTTT. Its protein product is CASSQTSGGADTQYF.

The chain is built from TRBV5-5 and TRBJ2-7; either TRBD1 or TRBD2 may fit D (5 bases each). The CDR3 has 14 amino acids. V shed 0 bases and J shed 2 bases, with 9 bases lying between them. Germline-derived CDR1 and CDR2 are SGHKS and YYEKEE (reference sequence). CDR3 sequence reads: CASSLERDAYEQYF. DNA for the CDR3: TGTGCCAGCAGCTTGGAACGGGACGCCTACGAGCAGTACTTC.

With regard to this clone: Germline is not matched at one junction end, which may reflect a read error. V and J are TRBV6-1 and TRBJ1-1, with D possibly TRBD1 on 5 matching bases. Germline values: CDR1 MNHNS, CDR2 SASEGT. The CDR3 spans 14 residues. Here the CDR3 DNA reads TGTACCAGCAATTTGGGGCGGGGGATCACTGAAGCTTTCTTT. Encoded protein: CTSNLGRGITEAFF.

The sample holds a few counts of this clone. The rearrangement uses TRBV6-1 and TRBJ1-2; no firm D call. V shed 8 bases and J shed 5 bases, with 12 bases lying between them. From germline, CDR1 is MNHNS and CDR2 SASEGT. The CDR3 has 12 amino acids. In DNA, the CDR3 is TGTGCCAGCGGAGGAGGGTATTATGGCTACACCTTC. Encoded protein: CASGGGYYGYTF.

This clone showed up just a few times. The CDR3 bases are TGTGCCAGCAGTTCTCTGGACAGGGTTACCGGGGAGCTGTTTTTT. Its translation is CASSSLDRVTGELFF. The chain links TRBV5-5 to TRBJ2-2; 8 nucleotides agree with TRBD1. The CDR3 sequence is 15 residues long. Germline CDR1 SGHKS, CDR2 YYEKEE (reference sequence). Trimming removed 5 bases from V and 5 bases from J; junction bases left unmatched: 8.

The chain is built from TRBV7-2 and TRBJ2-7; D possibly corresponds to TRBD1 (5 bases). Germline V gene lookup returns CDR1 SGHTA and CDR2 FQGNSA. Trimming stripped 5 bases from V and 6 bases from J, with 14 bases between. The CDR3 totals 13 residues. The CDR3 region is CASSPGADAEQYF. The CDR3 DNA reads as TGTGCCAGCAGCCCTGGGGCGGACGCCGAGCAGTACTTC.

The V gene is TRBV7-9, the J gene TRBJ2-1, with a tentative D call TRBD2 (6 bases). V was pared by 6 bases and J by 6 bases, with 18 bases between. Germline V gene lookup returns CDR1 SEHNR and CDR2 FQNEAQ (reference sequence). The CDR3 is 15 residues long. The chain's CDR3 is CASSSDYGVTNEQFF. The CDR3 coding sequence is TGTGCCAGCAGTTCGGACTATGGGGTAACCAATGAGCAGTTCTTC.

This clone turned up a few times. CDR3 sequence (DNA): TGCGCCAGCAGCTCGGAGACTACCGCCTACGAGCAGTACTTC. Its translation is CASSSETTAYEQYF. V gene TRBV5-1 combines with J gene TRBJ2-7, with D possibly being TRBD2 (5 bases). This CDR3 comprises 14 residues. The V end lost 3 bases, the J end lost 2 bases, and 12 bases lay between the germline ends. CDR1 and CDR2 (germline): SGHRS, YFSETQ.

This CDR3 is CASSEQGSDYEQYF. CDR3 sequence (DNA): TGTGCCAGCAGCGAACAGGGGTCGGACTACGAGCAGTACTTC. This chain joins TRBV2 and TRBJ2-7; 7 nucleotides match TRBD1. This CDR3 comprises 14 residues. Trimming cost V 6 bases and J 3 bases; bases outside gene matches: 8. CDR1 is SNHLY, CDR2 FYNNEI, per germline.

The chain joins TRBV11-2 to TRBJ1-1; 9 bases are a match to TRBD1. Trimming removed 0 bases from V and 7 bases from J; junction bases left unmatched: 6. This CDR3 contains 15 residues. Germline CDR1 and CDR2: SGHAT and FQNNGV. The CDR3 DNA sequence: TGTGCCAGCAGCTTAGAGGGACAGGGACGGAATGAAGCTTTCTTT. Residues: CASSLEGQGRNEAFF.

This clone was detected only once. The chain uses TRBV4-3 and TRBJ1-4, with D perhaps TRBD1 (5 bases). V lost 4 bases and J 3 bases, leaving 12 bases between the germline ends. CDR1 LGHNA and CDR2 YSLEER come from the germline V gene. The CDR3 has 15 amino acids. The CDR3 bases are TGCGCCAGCAGCCCCTACCAGGGACCTAATGAAAAACTGTTTTTT. It specifies CASSPYQGPNEKLFF.

The CDR3 sequence: CASSSGGLSTEAFF. The CDR3 coding sequence is TGTGCCAGCAGTTCCGGGGGCCTGTCCACTGAAGCTTTCTTT. The V gene is TRBV6-5, the J gene TRBJ1-1; weak D call: TRBD1 (6 bases). This CDR3 contains 14 residues. The germline gives CDR1 MNHEY, CDR2 SVGAGI. With 4 bases removed from V and 4 bases from J, the gap between germline ends came to 13 bases.

CDR3 loop: CASSDPGQGQPQHF. CDR3 nucleotide sequence: TGTGCCAGCAGCGACCCGGGACAGGGCCAGCCCCAGCATTTT. The chain uses TRBV7-9 and TRBJ1-5; 9 bases line up with TRBD1. V was clipped by 5 bases and J by 7 bases; unmatched bases: 6. This CDR3 spans 14 amino acids. Per the germline V gene, CDR1 is SEHNR and CDR2 is FQNEAQ (reference sequence).

The V gene is TRBV6-1, the J gene TRBJ2-7; tentative D call: TRBD1 (5 bases). Trimming removed 4 bases at V and 2 bases at J, with 9 bases between. The CDR3 loop spans 13 amino acids. Looked up from germline, CDR1 is MNHNS and CDR2 is SASEGT. The CDR3 sequence: CASSVDSPYEQYF. The CDR3 DNA sequence: TGTGCCAGCAGTGTTGACAGTCCCTACGAGCAGTACTTC.

The rearrangement uses TRBV6-6 and TRBJ1-2; the D gene is possibly TRBD1 (6 bases). The CDR3 has 16 amino acids. Trimming removed 2 bases from V and 5 bases from J, with 18 bases in between. Germline lookup yields CDR1 MNHNY and CDR2 SVGAGI (reference sequence). DNA for the CDR3: TGTGCCAGCAGTTACCGAGGGACACTTACTCAGTATGGCTACACCTTC. Encoded protein: CASSYRGTLTQYGYTF.

This clone has just a few counts. This rearrangement joins TRBV27 to TRBJ1-2; D gene ambiguous. Germline V gene sequence: CDR1 MNHEY, CDR2 SMNVEV (reference sequence). V lost 4 bases, J lost 2 bases, and 14 bases lay in between. This CDR3 comprises 15 residues. The CDR3 sequence: CASSSSAVGNYGYTF. DNA for the CDR3: TGTGCCAGCAGTTCCTCCGCGGTAGGGAACTATGGCTACACCTTC.

The sample holds a few counts of this clone. CDR3 in DNA: TGTGCCAGCAGTGGCTATCTCGCGGGTGAGCAGTTCTTC. Its protein product is CASSGYLAGEQFF. The chain employs TRBV6-1 and TRBJ2-1; D is perhaps TRBD2 (5 bases). Germline values: CDR1 MNHNS, CDR2 SASEGT. This CDR3 is 13 amino acids long. V was pared by 4 bases and J by 9 bases, with 13 bases between.

This clone was observed a few times. The genes are TRBV6-4 and TRBJ2-1; D is uncertain. V lost 5 bases, J lost 2 bases, and 13 bases lay in between. The CDR3 has 15 residues. The germline CDR1 and CDR2 sequences are MRHNA and SNTAGT. CDR3 sequence reads: CASSLLGDTYNEQFF. The DNA of the CDR3 is TGTGCCAGCAGTCTACTGGGTGATACCTACAATGAGCAGTTCTTC.

V and J are TRBV6-1 and TRBJ1-4; D not resolved. Trimming took off 0 bases at V and 6 bases at J, with 14 bases between the two ends. The CDR3 is 16 amino acids. Germline values: CDR1 MNHNS, CDR2 SASEGT. CDR3 bases: TGTGCCAGCAGTGAAGCGGCCGGAGGGAGGTATGAAAAACTGTTTTTT. Its translation: CASSEAAGGRYEKLFF.

This clone showed up just a few times. The rearrangement uses TRBV10-3 and TRBJ2-1; D gene ambiguous. Per the germline V gene, CDR1 is ENHRY and CDR2 is SYGVKD. This CDR3 is built from 14 residues. The V end was cut by 5 bases, the J end by 6 bases, with 14 bases between. For the CDR3, the DNA is TGTGCCATCAGTTTGGAACACCAGGCCAATGAGCAGTTCTTC. Amino acids: CAISLEHQANEQFF.

The genes are TRBV6-4 and TRBJ2-6; possibly TRBD1 for D (6 bases). V was trimmed by 2 bases and J by 2 bases, leaving 16 bases between them. The CDR3 is 18 amino acids. The germline CDR1 and CDR2 sequences are MRHNA and SNTAGT. The CDR3 DNA follows: TGTGCCAGCAGTGACCCCCCCGACAGGATCCCTGGGGCCAACGTCCTGACTTTC. Protein sequence: CASSDPPDRIPGANVLTF.

Concerning this clone: Its ends do not fully match the called genes, so a read error is possible. This chain uses TRBV4-1 with TRBJ1-2; 11 nucleotides match TRBD1. CDR1 is MGHRA and CDR2 is YSYEKL in the germline V gene. The CDR3 has 14 amino acids. CDR3 sequence: CASRQGTGGYGYTF. The DNA of the CDR3 is TGCGCCAGCAGACAAGGGACAGGGGGCTATGGCTACACCTTC.

The chain couples TRBV7-6 to TRBJ2-5, with D unclear. V lost 1 base and J 5 bases, leaving 11 bases between the germline ends. In germline, CDR1 is SGHVS, CDR2 FNYEAQ. This CDR3 region has 14 residues. Here the CDR3 reads CASSLGPGSETQYF. CDR3 nucleotide sequence: TGTGCCAGCAGCTTAGGCCCAGGTTCGGAGACCCAGTACTTC. The variable domain in full, with the rest retrieved from reference TRBV7-6 and TRBJ2-5, is GAGVSQSPRYKVTKRGQDVALRCDPISGHVSLYWYRQALGQGPEFLTYFNYEAQQDKSGLPNDRFSAERPEGSISTLTIQRTEQRDSAMYRCASSLGPGSETQYFGPGTRLLVL.

With regard to this clone: One end of the junction does not line up with germline, which may come from a read error. The chain carries TRBV6-5 and TRBJ2-1; tentative D call: TRBD1 (7 bases). Germline V gives CDR1 MNHEY, CDR2 SVGAGI. The CDR3 sequence is 15 residues long. The CDR3 nucleotides are TGTGCCAGCAGTTCCGCGGGGACAGAGGGGAATGAGCAATTCTTC. The encoded protein is CASSSAGTEGNEQFF.

This chain links TRBV28 with TRBJ1-2, with D hard to call. The CDR3 sequence is 14 residues long. Germline CDR1 reads MDHEN; CDR2 reads SYDVKM. The ends were cut back, 5 bases at V and 8 bases at J, with 18 bases in the middle. CDR3 bases: TGTGCCAGCAGTAAGGTCTCGGGGTTTTTCGGCTACACCTTC. Its translation: CASSKVSGFFGYTF.

This chain links TRBV19 with TRBJ2-1; 14 positions match TRBD2. After removal of 2 bases from V and 6 bases from J, the junction contained 3 bases not matched to a gene. The CDR3 spans 16 residues. Germline CDR1 LNHDA, CDR2 SQIVND (reference sequence). The CDR3 DNA reads as TGTGCCAGTAGTATATGGGGACTAGCGGGAGCCAATGAGCAGTTCTTC. Its protein product is CASSIWGLAGANEQFF.

This clone came up a few times. V gene TRBV6-5 combines with J gene TRBJ1-1; no clear D. Trimming cost V 5 bases and J 1 base, with 8 bases left between them. Germline CDR1 reads MNHEY; CDR2 reads SVGAGI. The CDR3 is made up of 13 amino acids. The CDR3 nucleotides are TGTGCCAGCAGTCGCTATAGGAACACTGAAGCTTTCTTT. It encodes CASSRYRNTEAFF.

In its sample, this clone ranks as medium-sized (0.01 to 0.1%). The chain carries TRBV19 and TRBJ1-2; D remains unclear. Germline-derived CDR1 and CDR2 are LNHDA and SQIVND (reference sequence). Deletions cut 5 bases from V and 6 bases from J, with 19 bases between. The CDR3 spans 15 residues. For the CDR3, the DNA is TGTGCCAGTAGTGTAACCCGGGATCTACTTAATGGCTACACCTTC. Its translation: CASSVTRDLLNGYTF.

The chain uses TRBV10-3 and TRBJ2-3, with 11 bases aligning to TRBD2. Germline CDR1 ENHRY, CDR2 SYGVKD. V lost 4 bases and J lost 2; bases outside the gene matches: 2. The CDR3 spans 15 residues. CDR3 bases: TGTGCCATCAGTGGACTAGCGGGAATCACAGATACGCAGTATTTT. Amino acid sequence: CAISGLAGITDTQYF.